A selection of T cell receptor beta chains follows, all from one sample in a study of T cell responses to AZD1222 COVID-19 vaccine. TCRdb's copy holds only in-frame clones and misses some; the assay was immunoSEQ multiplex PCR. The sample includes tens of thousands of clones, around 88% seen only once; the top ten take approximately 10%. Specimen: peripheral blood, collected on day 0 of MenACWY control vaccination. All receptors come from an adult in good health. Each CDR3 is given with its conserved first and last residue. D genes are given only for firm matches. A row's size may be missing; if present it is once, few, many or a size class.

TRBJ1-5,TRBD1,TRBV4-2,-,CASSQYAGTGDMLSQPQHF,TGTGCCAGCAGCCAGTACGCCGGGACAGGGGACATGCTCAGTCAGCCCCAGCATTTT
TRBJ2-1,TRBD1,TRBV6-5,-,CASSYSDRGPYNEQFF,TGTGCCAGCAGTTACTCTGACAGGGGGCCCTACAATGAGCAGTTCTTC
TRBJ1-5,TRBD1,TRBV6-5,-,CASSSGQGTQPQHF,TGTGCCAGCAGTTCGGGACAGGGTACACAGCCCCAGCATTTT
TRBJ1-4,-,TRBV3-1/TRBV3-2,-,CASSQEGPSRVTVATNEKLFF,TGTGCCAGCAGCCAAGAAGGTCCTTCGCGGGTCACGGTGGCAACTAATGAAAAACTGTTTTTT
TRBJ1-5,-,TRBV7-9,-,CASSLTGSGNQPQHF,TGTGCCAGCAGCTTAACCGGGTCGGGCAATCAGCCCCAGCATTTT
TRBJ1-3,-,TRBV19,-,CASSTRTDSGNTIYF,TGTGCCAGTAGTACCCGGACGGATTCTGGAAACACCATATATTTT
TRBJ1-1,-,TRBV4-1,-,CASSHNTVNTEAFF,TGCGCCAGCAGCCACAACACCGTTAACACTGAAGCTTTCTTT
TRBJ2-7,TRBD1,TRBV30,-,CAWERDSTLVQYF,TGTGCCTGGGAAAGGGACAGTACGCTGGTGCAGTACTTC
TRBJ1-3,TRBD1,TRBV4-3,-,CASSQAQGGSGNTIYF,TGCGCCAGCAGCCAAGCACAGGGGGGCTCTGGAAACACCATATATTTT
TRBJ2-2,TRBD1,TRBV27,-,CASSLRPGQFPNTGELFF,TGTGCCAGCAGTTTAAGGCCGGGACAGTTCCCGAACACCGGGGAGCTGTTTTTT
TRBJ1-2,TRBD1,TRBV7-2,-,CASSQDRVGGYTF,TGTGCCAGCAGCCAAGACAGGGTCGGGGGCTACACCTTC
TRBJ1-5,-,TRBV30,-,CAWARGGGNQPQHF,TGTGCCTGGGCCAGAGGGGGGGGCAATCAGCCCCAGCATTTT
TRBJ1-5,-,TRBV19,-,CASSIGTAGNQPQHF,TGTGCCAGTAGTATTGGCACCGCAGGCAATCAGCCCCAGCATTTT
TRBJ2-5,-,TRBV3-1/TRBV3-2,-,CASSQGSGSSNF,TGTGCCAGCAGCCAAGGGTCCGGGTCGAGTAACTTC
TRBJ2-7,TRBD2,TRBV7-9,many,CASSLVGSGGYEQYF,TGTGCCAGCAGCTTAGTTGGTAGCGGGGGCTACGAGCAGTACTTC
TRBJ1-2,-,TRBV18,-,CASSPQGLAGYTF,TGTGCCAGCTCACCCCAGGGGTTGGCTGGCTACACCTTC
TRBJ1-4,TRBD1,TRBV7-2,-,CASSPDRGRDEKLFF,TGTGCCAGCAGCCCTGACAGGGGGCGCGATGAAAAACTGTTTTTT
TRBJ1-1,-,TRBV18,-,CASSPSPVNTEAFF,TGTGCCAGCTCACCCTCCCCAGTGAACACTGAAGCTTTCTTT
TRBJ2-2,TRBD1,TRBV19,-,CASSPLRDRDANTGELFF,TGTGCCAGTAGCCCCCTGAGGGACAGGGACGCGAACACCGGGGAGCTGTTTTTT
TRBJ2-2,-,TRBV29-1,-,CSARRNTGELFF,TGCAGCGCGAGGAGGAACACCGGGGAGCTGTTTTTT
TRBJ1-5,-,TRBV6-2/TRBV6-3,-,CASSYSAGEQPQHF,TGTGCCAGCAGTTACTCGGCAGGGGAACAGCCCCAGCATTTT
TRBJ1-1,-,TRBV9,-,CASSVGDGTEAFF,TGTGCCAGCAGCGTAGGGGACGGCACTGAAGCTTTCTTT
TRBJ1-2,TRBD1,TRBV5-1,-,CASSATGGDYGYTF,TGCGCCAGCAGCGCGACAGGGGGGGACTATGGCTACACCTTC
TRBJ2-7,-,TRBV24-1,once,CATSDPSTYEQYF,TGTGCCACCAGTGACCCCTCCACCTACGAGCAGTACTTC
TRBJ2-1,TRBD2,TRBV6-6,-,CASSSAGTNNEQFF,TGTGCCAGCAGTTCCGCCGGGACTAACAATGAGCAGTTCTTC
TRBJ1-6,TRBD1,TRBV7-6,-,CASSSQGEGYNSPLHF,TGTGCCAGCAGCTCACAGGGGGAGGGTTATAATTCACCCCTCCACTTT
TRBJ1-2,-,TRBV7-9,-,CASSLRSRTAYGYTF,TGTGCCAGCAGCTTAAGGTCCAGGACGGCCTATGGCTACACCTTC
TRBJ1-6,-,TRBV11-3,once,CASSFGQNSPLHF,TGTGCCAGCAGCTTTGGACAGAATTCACCCCTCCACTTT
TRBJ1-5,-,TRBV7-3,-,CASSPAGLTSNQPQHF,TGTGCCAGCAGCCCGGCGGGACTGACTAGCAATCAGCCCCAGCATTTT
TRBJ1-6,-,TRBV7-2,-,CASSSGASGSPLHF,TGTGCCAGCAGCTCAGGTGCTTCGGGTTCACCCCTCCACTTT
TRBJ2-5,-,TRBV30,-,CAWSVRGAGETQYF,TGTGCCTGGAGTGTACGGGGGGCGGGAGAGACCCAGTACTTC
TRBJ1-3,-,TRBV7-9,-,CASSLSTQNSGNTIYF,TGTGCCAGCAGCTTAAGTACGCAGAACTCTGGAAACACCATATATTTT
TRBJ2-1,-,TRBV7-2,-,CASSLVGGNSYNEQFF,TGTGCCAGCAGCTTGGTGGGGGGCAACTCCTACAATGAGCAGTTCTTC
TRBJ1-2,TRBD1,TRBV29-1,-,CSVAGGAEYGYTF,TGCAGCGTGGCAGGGGGCGCGGAGTATGGCTACACCTTC
TRBJ2-7,-,TRBV10-3,-,CAISDQDEQYF,TGTGCCATCAGTGACCAAGACGAGCAGTACTTC
TRBJ2-1,TRBD1,TRBV24-1,once,CATSDVGQGNEQFF,TGTGCCACCAGTGATGTAGGACAGGGCAATGAGCAGTTCTTC
TRBJ2-7,TRBD2,TRBV28,-,CTSRGSRSYEQYF,TGCACCTCGCGGGGGAGTCGCTCCTACGAGCAGTACTTC
TRBJ2-7,-,TRBV10-2,-,CASSNRALYEQYF,TGCGCCAGCAGTAACAGGGCCCTCTACGAGCAGTACTTC
TRBJ1-6,-,TRBV9,few,CASSLSPTGAADSPLHF,TGTGCCAGCAGCCTAAGTCCCACCGGGGCGGCGGATTCACCCCTCCACTTT
TRBJ1-3,-,TRBV10-1,-,CASGPQGELPGYTIYF,TGCGCCAGCGGCCCTCAAGGAGAGCTTCCAGGATACACCATATATTTT
TRBJ1-4,-,TRBV7-9,-,CASSLVTGSTTNEKLFF,TGTGCCAGCAGCTTAGTAACAGGGTCTACAACTAATGAAAAACTGTTTTTT
TRBJ2-3,-,TRBV11-2,-,CASSLGASKETDTQYF,TGTGCCAGCAGCTTAGGAGCTAGCAAGGAAACAGATACGCAGTATTTT